This T cell receptor beta chain was retrieved from a study of T cell repertoires in cytomegalovirus infection. TCRdb redid the calling of the reads with MiXCR, one entry per CDR3 protein. In the table there are approximately 1,000,000 distinct CDR3 sequences, 30% to 40% of which are singletons. As to this clonotype: Its antigen is currently unknown.

Per germline, CDR1 SGHKS and CDR2 YYEKEE (reference sequence). The CDR3 totals 11 residues. V lost 2 bases and J 8 bases, leaving 8 bases between the germline ends. General study results and limits: Public TCR beta family frequency separated CMV-and-HLA carriers, including in an independent cohort.

The receptor was derived from a human donor in good health (CMV status not recorded). Some clones in this sample may be carry-over from other donors' samples. The rearrangement joins TRBV5-5 to TRBJ2-7; tentative D call: TRBD1 (6 bases). Sample: cultured CD8+ T cells from PBMCs, taken from culture after CMV antigen stimulation. The CDR3 loop reads CASSLQGQQYV. In DNA form, the CDR3 reads TGTGCCAGCAGCTTACAGGGTCAGCAGTACGTC.